The 17 T cell receptor beta chains below come from one sample, sequenced in a study of response to subunit inactivated influenza vaccine. TCRdb re-called the RT-PCR reads through MiXCR, storing one row per CDR3 protein. The profile shows about 480,000 distinct CDR3 sequences, 25% of them singletons. Sequencing was performed on CD4+ T cells sorted from PBMCs, taken more than 4 days after vaccination. These receptors all stem from a man aged 50 or older who received an inactivated influenza vaccine.

The genes are TRBV20-1 and TRBJ2-5; 8 positions agree with TRBD1. CDR1 is DFQATT, CDR2 SNEGSKA, per germline (reference sequence). This CDR3 spans 14 amino acids. Trimming took 4 bases from V and 1 from J; bases not matched to a gene: 5. The DNA for the CDR3 is TGCAGTGCTACCGACAGGGGCGTCCAAGAGACCCAGTACTTC. The encoded protein is CSATDRGVQETQYF.

This clonotype occurred a few times. The V and J genes are TRBV12-3 or TRBV12-4 and TRBJ2-7; tentative D call: TRBD2 (7 bases). Trimming pared 7 bases from V and 10 bases from J, leaving 17 bases between. This CDR3 comprises 12 residues. The CDR3 region is CASNNRGGLQYF. The CDR3 nucleotides are TGTGCCAGCAACAACCGAGGGGGACTACAGTACTTC.

Details on this clonotype: One end of the junction does not line up with germline, which may come from a read error. This chain uses TRBV27 with TRBJ1-1; D may be TRBD1 (6 bases). Per germline, CDR1 MNHEY and CDR2 SMNVEV (reference sequence). The CDR3 extends over 13 amino acids. The CDR3 spells CASHGQGNSEAFF. The CDR3 nucleotides are TGTGCCTCGCACGGGCAGGGGAACTCTGAAGCTTTCTTT.

This clonotype occurred many times. This chain links TRBV4-1 with TRBJ2-1; 8 bases line up with TRBD2. The CDR3 contains 15 residues. J was trimmed by 4 bases and V by 4 bases; bases with no gene match: 6. Germline assignment: CDR1 MGHRA and CDR2 YSYEKL. CDR3 DNA: TGCGCCAGCAGCCCCCATCCTAGCGGGTACAATGAGCAGTTCTTC. This codes for CASSPHPSGYNEQFF.

This clonotype has just a few counts. The genes are TRBV14 and TRBJ1-6; weak D call: TRBD1 (5 bases). Trimming cost V 6 bases and J 7 bases, with 7 bases left between them. Per the germline V gene, CDR1 is SGHDN and CDR2 is FVKESK. The CDR3 length is 12 residues. CDR3 sequence: CASSDSNSPLHF. The CDR3 DNA sequence: TGTGCCAGCAGTGACAGCAATTCACCCCTCCACTTT.

This clonotype was seen only a few times. The rearrangement uses TRBV20-1 and TRBJ2-5; D might be TRBD1 (5 bases). The CDR3 covers 12 residues. CDR1 DFQATT and CDR2 SNEGSKA come from the germline V gene (reference sequence). V was trimmed by 3 bases and J by 6 bases, leaving 11 bases between them. The CDR3 sequence is CSASIGVQTQYF. CDR3 nucleotides: TGCAGTGCTAGTATAGGGGTACAGACCCAGTACTTC.

This clonotype showed up just a few times. This sequence joins TRBV4-2 and TRBJ2-7; D call uncertain. CDR1 is LGHNA, CDR2 YNFKEQ, per germline. The CDR3 extends over 14 amino acids. Trimming removed 1 base from V and 3 bases from J, with 10 bases in between. This chain's CDR3 is CASSQGGSVYEQYF. CDR3 bases: TGTGCCAGCAGCCAAGGGGGTTCCGTCTACGAGCAGTACTTC.

This clonotype was counted between two and nine times. The CDR3 reads CASSINRNTEAFF. The CDR3 DNA follows: TGTGCCAGCAGCATTAACAGGAACACTGAAGCTTTCTTT. The gene calls are TRBV11-3 and TRBJ1-1; D gene unclear. CDR1 and CDR2 (germline): SGHNT, YENEEA. CDR3 length equals 13 residues. V lost 5 bases and J 1 base, leaving 8 bases between the germline ends.

This clonotype was seen many times. The CDR3 coding sequence is TGTGCCAGCAGTTCGACAGCCGCTAGCTATGGCTACACCTTC. As protein: CASSSTAASYGYTF. This sequence joins TRBV6-6 and TRBJ1-2, with a tentative D call TRBD1 (5 bases). Per the germline V gene, CDR1 is MNHNY and CDR2 is SVGAGI (reference sequence). This CDR3 is built from 14 residues. The V end was cut by 4 bases, the J end by 4 bases, with 13 bases between.

This chain links TRBV10-3 with TRBJ2-5, with 10 bases lining up with TRBD2. The junction had 6 bases not matched to a gene; V was cut back by 6 bases and J by 5 bases. The CDR3 is made up of 14 amino acids. Germline CDR1 reads ENHRY; CDR2 reads SYGVKD. The CDR3 is CAIREREGRETQYF. The CDR3 nucleotides are TGTGCCATCAGAGAGCGGGAGGGCCGTGAGACCCAGTACTTC.

The rearrangement uses TRBV19 and TRBJ2-7; weak D call: TRBD2 (6 bases). With 5 bases removed from V and 4 bases from J, the gap between germline ends came to 15 bases. The CDR3 sequence is 14 residues long. The germline CDR1 and CDR2 sequences are LNHDA and SQIVND (reference sequence). DNA for the CDR3: TGTGCCAGTAGTGAAGGAGGGATGGAGTACGAGCAGTACTTC. It yields the protein CASSEGGMEYEQYF.

This clonotype came up a few times. The rearrangement joins TRBV7-9 to TRBJ1-1; D is perhaps TRBD1 (5 bases). Deletions cut 0 bases from V and 1 base from J, with 12 bases between. CDR1 is SEHNR and CDR2 is FQNEAQ in the germline V gene (reference sequence). The CDR3 contains 16 residues. In nucleotides, the CDR3 is TGTGCCAGCAGCTTAGCCTCCGGGACGGGGAACACTGAAGCTTTCTTT. Residues: CASSLASGTGNTEAFF.

This clonotype appeared a few times. The chain carries TRBV9 and TRBJ2-1, with D perhaps TRBD2 (6 bases). The V gene's germline CDR1 is SGDLS and CDR2 YYNGEE. Trimming shortened V by 0 bases and J by 1 base, and 8 bases separated the two germline ends. The CDR3 loop spans 15 amino acids. The CDR3 DNA reads as TGTGCCAGCAGCGTAGCCGGGACTTCCTACAATGAGCAGTTCTTC. Translating gives CASSVAGTSYNEQFF. The complete variable domain, with remaining parts taken from reference TRBV9 and TRBJ2-1, reads DSGVTQTPKHLITATGQRVTLRCSPRSGDLSVYWYQQSLDQGLQFLIQYYNGEERAKGNILERFSAQQFPDLHSELNLSSLELGDSALYFCASSVAGTSYNEQFFGPGTRLTVL.

In its sample, this clonotype was seen a few times. This chain links TRBV5-1 with TRBJ2-7; the D is unclear. V lost 0 bases and J lost 3, with 13 bases in between. The germline CDR1 and CDR2 sequences are SGHRS and YFSETQ. This CDR3 has 15 amino acids. CDR3 sequence reads: CASSLGGGPYYEQYF. Written as DNA, the CDR3 is TGCGCCAGCAGCTTGGGTGGTGGACCCTACTACGAGCAGTACTTC.

This clonotype occurred a few times. J is TRBJ2-3 and V is TRBV20-1; 9 bases match TRBD2. CDR3 length: 16 amino acids. Germline V gene sequence: CDR1 DFQATT, CDR2 SNEGSKA (reference sequence). The V segment lost 0 bases and the J segment 1 base; nucleotides outside the gene matches: 5. The CDR3 here is CSARDLRGRGTDTQYF. In DNA form, the CDR3 reads TGCAGTGCTAGAGATCTACGCGGGAGGGGCACAGATACGCAGTATTTT.

This clonotype was detected ten times or more. One end of the junction is discordant with germline, which a read error may explain. The chain joins TRBV5-1 to TRBJ1-2, with TRBD1 identical over 7 bases. Germline CDR1 and CDR2: SGHRS and YFSETQ. The CDR3 spans 13 residues. CDR3 protein: CASSPGQNYGYTF. CDR3 bases: TGTGCCAGCAGCCCGGGACAGAACTATGGCTACACCTTC.

This clonotype was counted only a few times. The genes are TRBV12-3 or TRBV12-4 and TRBJ2-1; D may match TRBD1 or TRBD2 (5 bases each). Trimming took off 3 bases at V and 4 bases at J, with 13 bases between the two ends. The CDR3 has 15 residues. CDR3 amino acids: CASSFHRGRYNEQFF. Written as DNA, the CDR3 is TGTGCCAGCAGTTTTCACCGGGGCAGATACAATGAGCAGTTCTTC.